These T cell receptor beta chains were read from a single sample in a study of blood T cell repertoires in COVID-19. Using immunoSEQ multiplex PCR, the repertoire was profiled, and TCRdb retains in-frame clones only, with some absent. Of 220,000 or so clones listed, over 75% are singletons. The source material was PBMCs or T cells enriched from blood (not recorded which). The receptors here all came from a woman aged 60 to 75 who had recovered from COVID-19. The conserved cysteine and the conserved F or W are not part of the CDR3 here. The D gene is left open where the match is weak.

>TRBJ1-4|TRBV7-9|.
ASSLALGAPNEKLF
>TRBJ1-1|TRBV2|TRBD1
ASEGTGFSEAF
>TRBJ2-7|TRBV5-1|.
ASSPLSPGSSYEQY
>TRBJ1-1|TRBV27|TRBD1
ASRIDRGTEAF
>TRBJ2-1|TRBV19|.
ASSIGTVHLDEQF
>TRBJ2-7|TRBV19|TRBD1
ASSISRDRGHEQY
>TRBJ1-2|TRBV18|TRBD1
ASSPPDQQTGARN
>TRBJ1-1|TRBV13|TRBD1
ASSSRQGAYTEAF
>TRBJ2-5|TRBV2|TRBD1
ASSEGPGGSETQY
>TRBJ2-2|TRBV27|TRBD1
ASSTRTGGYTGELF
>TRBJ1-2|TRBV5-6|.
ASSPLGGGNHYGYT
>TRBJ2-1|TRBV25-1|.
ASSEFSGHPNEQF
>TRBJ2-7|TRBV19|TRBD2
ASRFTSDSYEQY
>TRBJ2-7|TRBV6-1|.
ASSARSSPAGSPTYEQY
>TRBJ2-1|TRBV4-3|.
ASSQDGSGPYNEQF
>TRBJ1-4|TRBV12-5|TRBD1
ASGQIEGAANEKLF
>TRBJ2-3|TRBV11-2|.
ASSPRPTGSTDTQY
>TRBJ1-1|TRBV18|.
ASSPSQGPEAF
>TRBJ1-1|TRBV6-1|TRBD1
ASSEKRVGQGMWAF
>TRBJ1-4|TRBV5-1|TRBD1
ASSRDSPLNEKLF
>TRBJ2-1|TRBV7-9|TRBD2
ASSHLAGEQF
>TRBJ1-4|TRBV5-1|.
ASRRGRAGVTSNEKLF
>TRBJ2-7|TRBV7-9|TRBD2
ASSSGTRARSYEQY
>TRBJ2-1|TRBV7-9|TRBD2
ASSPLRGSGSSYNEQF
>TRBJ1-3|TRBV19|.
ASEVSNTIY
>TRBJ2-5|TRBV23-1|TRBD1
ASSQSGPGQGPQETQY